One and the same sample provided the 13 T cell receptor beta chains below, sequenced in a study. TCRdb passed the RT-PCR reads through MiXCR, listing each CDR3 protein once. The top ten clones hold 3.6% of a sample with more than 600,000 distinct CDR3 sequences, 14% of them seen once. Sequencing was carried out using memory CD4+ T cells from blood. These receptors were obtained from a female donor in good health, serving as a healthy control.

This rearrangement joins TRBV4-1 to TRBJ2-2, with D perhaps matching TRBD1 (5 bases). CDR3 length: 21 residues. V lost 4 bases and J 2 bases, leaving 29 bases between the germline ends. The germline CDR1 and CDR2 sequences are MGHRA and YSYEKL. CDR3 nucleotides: TGCGCCAGCAGCCGAGACCTTAGGGGAACCCTCACGTTAAGCAACACCGGGGAGCTGTTTTTT. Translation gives CASSRDLRGTLTLSNTGELFF.

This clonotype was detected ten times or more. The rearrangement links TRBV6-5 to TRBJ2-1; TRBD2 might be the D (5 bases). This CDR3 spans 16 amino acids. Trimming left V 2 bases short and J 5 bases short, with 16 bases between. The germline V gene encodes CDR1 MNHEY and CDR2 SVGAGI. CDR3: CASSYATGKDDNEQFF. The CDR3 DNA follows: TGTGCCAGCAGTTACGCGACGGGGAAGGATGACAATGAGCAGTTCTTC.

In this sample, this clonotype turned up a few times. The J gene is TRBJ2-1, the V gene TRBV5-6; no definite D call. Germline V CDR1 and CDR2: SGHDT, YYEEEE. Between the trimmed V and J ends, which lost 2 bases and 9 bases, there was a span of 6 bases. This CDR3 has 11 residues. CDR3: CASSLVFEQFF. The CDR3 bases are TGTGCCAGCAGCTTAGTATTTGAGCAGTTCTTC.

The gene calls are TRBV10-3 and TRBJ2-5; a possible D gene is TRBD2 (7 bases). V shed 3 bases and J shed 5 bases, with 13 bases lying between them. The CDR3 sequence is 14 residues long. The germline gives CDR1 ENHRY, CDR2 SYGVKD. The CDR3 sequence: CAISDGGGGETQYF. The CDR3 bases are TGTGCCATCAGTGATGGCGGGGGCGGGGAGACCCAGTACTTC.

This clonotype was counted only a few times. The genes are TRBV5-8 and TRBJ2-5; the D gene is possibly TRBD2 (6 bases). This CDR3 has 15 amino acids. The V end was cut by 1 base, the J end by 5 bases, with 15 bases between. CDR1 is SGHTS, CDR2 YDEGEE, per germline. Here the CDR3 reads CASSLSGVVRETQYF. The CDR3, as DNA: TGTGCCAGCAGCTTGTCGGGAGTGGTGCGGGAGACCCAGTACTTC.

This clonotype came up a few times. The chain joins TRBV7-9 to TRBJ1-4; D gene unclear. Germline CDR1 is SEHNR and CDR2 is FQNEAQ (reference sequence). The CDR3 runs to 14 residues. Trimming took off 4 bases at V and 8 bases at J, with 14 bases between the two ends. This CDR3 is CASSYLPEREKLFF. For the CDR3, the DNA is TGTGCCAGCAGCTACCTTCCGGAGAGGGAAAAACTGTTTTTT.

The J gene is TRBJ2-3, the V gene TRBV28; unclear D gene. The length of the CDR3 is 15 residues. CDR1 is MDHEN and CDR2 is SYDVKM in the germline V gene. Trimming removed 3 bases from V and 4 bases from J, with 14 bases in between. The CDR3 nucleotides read TGTGCCAGCAGTTTTGGGCATGGGTTCTCAGATACGCAGTATTTT. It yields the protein CASSFGHGFSDTQYF. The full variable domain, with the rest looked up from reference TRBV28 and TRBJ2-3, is DVKVTQSSRYLVKRTGEKVFLECVQDMDHENMFWYRQDPGLGLRLIYFSYDVKMKEKGDIPEGYSVSREKKERFSLILESASTNQTSMYLCASSFGHGFSDTQYFGPGTRLTVL.

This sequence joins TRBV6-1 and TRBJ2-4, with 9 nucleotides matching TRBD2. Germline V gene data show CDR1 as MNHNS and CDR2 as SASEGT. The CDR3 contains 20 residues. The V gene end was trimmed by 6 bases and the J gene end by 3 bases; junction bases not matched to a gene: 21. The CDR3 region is CASRSLSLRVAGGLKNIQYF. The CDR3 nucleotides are TGTGCCAGCAGATCCCTCTCTCTCAGGGTGGCGGGGGGGCTCAAAAACATTCAGTACTTC.

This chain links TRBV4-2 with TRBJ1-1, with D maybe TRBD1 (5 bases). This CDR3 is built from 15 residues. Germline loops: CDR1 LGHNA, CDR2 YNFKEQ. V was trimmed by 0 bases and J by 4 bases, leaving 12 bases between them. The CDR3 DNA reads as TGTGCCAGCAGCCAAGAAGGGTTCCAGGGCACTGAAGCTTTCTTT. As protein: CASSQEGFQGTEAFF.

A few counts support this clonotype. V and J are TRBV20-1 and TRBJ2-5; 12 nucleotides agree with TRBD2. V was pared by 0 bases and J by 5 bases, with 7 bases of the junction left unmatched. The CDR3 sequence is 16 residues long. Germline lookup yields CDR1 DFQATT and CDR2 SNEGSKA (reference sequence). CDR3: CSARDPSGGASETQYF. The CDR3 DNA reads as TGCAGTGCTAGAGATCCTAGCGGGGGGGCTTCTGAGACCCAGTACTTC.

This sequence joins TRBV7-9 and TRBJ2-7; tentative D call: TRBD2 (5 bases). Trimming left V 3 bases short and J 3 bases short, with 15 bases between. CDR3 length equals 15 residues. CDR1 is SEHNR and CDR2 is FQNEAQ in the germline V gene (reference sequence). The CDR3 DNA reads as TGTGCCAGCAGCTTCTCAGCGGCAACCCTCTACGAGCAGTACTTC. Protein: CASSFSAATLYEQYF. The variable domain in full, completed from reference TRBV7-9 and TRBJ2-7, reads DTGVSQNPRHKITKRGQNVTFRCDPISEHNRLYWYRQTLGQGPEFLTYFQNEAQLEKSRLLSDRFSAERPKGSFSTLEIQRTEQGDSAMYLCASSFSAATLYEQYFGPGTRLTVT.

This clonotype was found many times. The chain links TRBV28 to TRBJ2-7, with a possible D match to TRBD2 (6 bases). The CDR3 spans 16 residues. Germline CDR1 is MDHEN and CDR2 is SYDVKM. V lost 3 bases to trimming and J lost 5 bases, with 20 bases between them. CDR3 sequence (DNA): TGTGCCAGCAGTTTTGATGCGTGGGGAGGCAGAAACGAGCAGTACTTC. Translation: CASSFDAWGGRNEQYF.

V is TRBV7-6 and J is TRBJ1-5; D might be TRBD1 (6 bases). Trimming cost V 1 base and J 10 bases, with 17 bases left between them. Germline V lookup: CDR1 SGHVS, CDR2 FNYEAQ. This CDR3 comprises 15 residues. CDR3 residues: CASSLEGQGRGPQHF. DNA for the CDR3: TGTGCCAGCAGCTTAGAAGGGCAGGGGCGAGGCCCCCAGCATTTT.